The 18 T cell receptor beta chains presented below share a single source sample, sequenced in a study of CD4 T cells in relation to SARS-CoV-2 and coronaviruses. Sequenced by immunoSEQ multiplex PCR; TCRdb stores in-frame clones only, minus some. The sample includes 65,000 or so clones, 80% to 90% of them seen just once. Unexposed donor CD4+ T cells date from about 2011-2019, before the COVID-19 pandemic. Input material: memory CD4+ T cells from PBMCs. Every receptor here comes from a human donor in good health.

The V gene is TRBV2, the J gene TRBJ2-1; 13 nucleotides match TRBD2. Looked up from germline, CDR1 is SNHLY and CDR2 is FYNNEI. The length of the CDR3 is 15 residues. V dropped 6 bases and J dropped 4; count of bases not matched to a gene: 3. CDR3 residues: CASRGTSGAYNEQFF. CDR3 nucleotide sequence: TGTGCCAGCAGGGGGACTAGCGGGGCTTACAATGAGCAGTTCTTC.

CDR3 coding DNA: TGCGCCAGCAGGGACACGTCCTATAATTCACCCCTCCACTTT. As protein: CASRDTSYNSPLHF. The V gene is TRBV5-1, the J gene TRBJ1-6, with D perhaps TRBD1 (5 bases). Germline values: CDR1 SGHRS, CDR2 YFSETQ. Trimming pared 5 bases from V and 1 base from J, leaving 7 bases between. CDR3 length equals 14 residues.

This clone occurred once. The rearrangement joins TRBV7-6 to TRBJ2-7; D call uncertain. The CDR3 is 15 amino acids. Germline-derived CDR1 and CDR2 are SGHVS and FNYEAQ. V was pared by 2 bases and J by 2 bases, with 13 bases between. CDR3 residues: CASSLSPKGTYEQYF. The DNA of the CDR3 is TGTGCCAGCAGCTTAAGCCCTAAGGGCACCTACGAGCAGTACTTC. Filled out from reference TRBV7-6 and TRBJ2-7, the complete variable domain reads GAGVSQSPRYKVTKRGQDVALRCDPISGHVSLYWYRQALGQGPEFLTYFNYEAQQDKSGLPNDRFSAERPEGSISTLTIQRTEQRDSAMYRCASSLSPKGTYEQYFGPGTRLTVT.

The rearrangement links TRBV29-1 to TRBJ1-4; TRBD1 aligns across 8 bases. The trim removed 6 bases at V and 14 bases at J, leaving 11 bases unmatched. This CDR3 region has 12 residues. Per germline, CDR1 SQVTM and CDR2 ANQGSEA. The CDR3 region has the DNA TGCAGCGTCGGCCATGGACAGGGTATTCTGTTTTTT. Translation gives CSVGHGQGILFF.

This chain links TRBV21-1 with TRBJ2-1; TRBD1 reflects the table's D call only, with no check against the DNA. TRBV21-1 represents a pseudogene. The CDR3 totals 14 residues. The CDR3 reads CASRKDRGHNEQFF. The DNA of the CDR3 is TGTGCCAGCAGGAAGGACAGGGGGCACAATGAGCAGTTCTTC.

The rearrangement joins TRBV3-1 (or the pseudogene TRBV3-2) to TRBJ2-2; possibly TRBD2 for D (6 bases). Trimming removed 1 base from V and 6 bases from J, with 18 bases in between. The CDR3 has 17 residues. The V gene's germline CDR1 is LGHDT and CDR2 YNNKEL (reference sequence). CDR3 residues: CASSQARASVWSGELFF. The DNA for the CDR3 is TGTGCCAGCAGCCAAGCGCGGGCTAGCGTGTGGTCCGGGGAGCTGTTTTTT.

There are a few counts of this clone. V gene TRBV7-3 combines with J gene TRBJ1-6; the D gene is possibly TRBD1 (6 bases). CDR1 is SGHTA and CDR2 is FQGTGA in the germline V gene. Trimming left V 2 bases short and J 6 bases short, with 11 bases between. The CDR3 contains 15 residues. The CDR3 loop is CASSLGGRSNSPLHF. CDR3 DNA: TGTGCCAGCAGCTTAGGGGGCAGGAGTAATTCACCCCTCCACTTT.

The chain employs TRBV27 and TRBJ1-1; no firm D call. The CDR3 is 13 residues long. Germline values: CDR1 MNHEY, CDR2 SMNVEV (reference sequence). Between the trimmed V and J ends, which lost 3 bases and 2 bases, there was a span of 7 bases. CDR3 protein: CASSFRVNTEAFF. Written as DNA, the CDR3 is TGTGCCAGCAGTTTTAGAGTAAACACTGAAGCTTTCTTT.

This clone was picked up one time. Here the CDR3 reads CASSFDRGVSGNTIYF. CDR3 bases: TGTGCCAGCAGCTTTGACAGGGGGGTCTCTGGAAACACCATATATTTT. V usage is TRBV7-2 and J usage is TRBJ1-3; TRBD1 aligns across 9 bases. Trimming removed 3 bases from V and 0 bases from J; junction bases left unmatched: 3. Per the germline V gene, CDR1 is SGHTA and CDR2 is FQGNSA. The CDR3 is 16 amino acids. Together with reference TRBV7-2 and TRBJ1-3, the CDR3 gives the full variable domain: GAGVSQSPSNKVTEKGKDVELRCDPISGHTALYWYRQSLGQGLEFLIYFQGNSAPDKSGLPSDRFSAERTGGSVSTLTIQRTQQEDSAVYLCASSFDRGVSGNTIYFGEGSWLTVV.

The CDR3 sequence is CASSLAVGGQVRSPLHF. DNA for the CDR3: TGTGCCAGCAGCTTAGCGGTGGGAGGACAGGTTCGATCACCCCTCCACTTT. The rearrangement links TRBV7-9 to TRBJ1-6; TRBD1 matches at 7 bases. Trimming cost V 0 bases and J 10 bases; bases outside gene matches: 12. CDR1 SEHNR and CDR2 FQNEAQ come from the germline V gene (reference sequence). The CDR3 is 17 residues long. Looking up the rest from reference TRBV7-9 and TRBJ1-6 gives the full variable domain: DTGVSQNPRHKITKRGQNVTFRCDPISEHNRLYWYRQTLGQGPEFLTYFQNEAQLEKSRLLSDRFSAERPKGSFSTLEIQRTEQGDSAMYLCASSLAVGGQVRSPLHFGNGTRLTVT.

The CDR3 protein is CASSLDVYGYTF. The CDR3 DNA reads as TGCGCCAGCAGCTTGGACGTGTATGGCTACACCTTC. The chain recombines TRBV5-1 with TRBJ1-2; D gene unclear. V lost 0 bases and J 5 bases, leaving 5 bases between the germline ends. The CDR3 consists of 12 residues. Germline V lookup: CDR1 SGHRS, CDR2 YFSETQ.

This clone was counted a single time. The chain uses TRBV7-9 and TRBJ1-1; D gene ambiguous. The length of the CDR3 is 13 residues. Per germline, CDR1 SEHNR and CDR2 FQNEAQ (reference sequence). V lost 4 bases, J lost 4 bases, and 10 bases lay in between. CDR3 loop: CASSSTPSTEAFF. Written as DNA, the CDR3 is TGTGCCAGCAGCTCGACACCAAGCACTGAAGCTTTCTTT.

This sequence joins TRBV7-9 and TRBJ1-5; the D is unclear. Per germline, CDR1 SEHNR and CDR2 FQNEAQ (reference sequence). The length of the CDR3 is 13 residues. The V end was cut by 1 base, the J end by 6 bases, with 7 bases between. This chain's CDR3 is CASSLDGVQPQHF. The CDR3 region has the DNA TGTGCCAGCAGCTTAGATGGGGTTCAGCCCCAGCATTTT.

This chain connects TRBV29-1 to TRBJ2-1; 14 bases are shared with TRBD2. Looked up from germline, CDR1 is SQVTM and CDR2 is ANQGSEA. The CDR3 totals 17 residues. The trim removed 5 bases at V and 0 bases at J, leaving 6 bases unmatched. Written as DNA, the CDR3 is TGCAGCGTTCTAGGACTAGCGGGAGGATTCTCCTACAATGAGCAGTTCTTC. Translated: CSVLGLAGGFSYNEQFF.

This clone was seen a handful of times. The chain combines TRBV7-2 with TRBJ2-5; D is perhaps TRBD1 or TRBD2 (5 bases each). V lost 5 bases and J lost 5, with 21 bases in between. CDR1 is SGHTA, CDR2 FQGNSA, per germline. There are 16 residues in the CDR3. CDR3 residues: CASSSNPGPGVETQYF. The CDR3 DNA reads TGTGCCAGCAGCAGTAACCCGGGACCCGGGGTCGAGACCCAGTACTTC.

The rearrangement joins TRBV6-5 to TRBJ1-1; tentatively, D is TRBD1 (6 bases). V was cut by 0 bases and J by 8 bases, with 13 bases left in between. There are 14 residues in the CDR3. Germline values: CDR1 MNHEY, CDR2 SVGAGI. Here the CDR3 DNA reads TGTGCCAGCAGTTACTCGTCCGGACAGCCCGAAGCTTTCTTT. Translation: CASSYSSGQPEAFF.

The chain has TRBV19 and TRBJ2-5; the D is unclear. Germline lookup yields CDR1 LNHDA and CDR2 SQIVND (reference sequence). The CDR3 has 15 amino acids. V was clipped by 8 bases and J by 1 base, with 17 bases between them. CDR3 sequence: CASSGPQRGQETQYF. Here the CDR3 DNA reads TGTGCCAGTTCAGGACCTCAACGAGGCCAAGAGACCCAGTACTTC.

In its sample, this clone was seen a few times. The junction departs from germline at one end; a sequencing error may be responsible. V is TRBV27 and J is TRBJ2-2; TRBD2 matches at 11 bases. The CDR3 totals 16 residues. Germline assignment: CDR1 MNHEY and CDR2 SMNVEV (reference sequence). CDR3 sequence: CASSSPTSGNPGELFF. The CDR3 DNA is TGTGCCAGCAGTTCCCCGACTAGCGGGAACCCCGGGGAGCTGTTTTTT.